Sequencing of this TCR beta chain was carried out in a study of T cell repertoires in cytomegalovirus infection. Study context: Through public TCR beta signatures, both CMV infection and matching HLA type were indicated.

This clonotype has just a few counts. Its antigen is not identified. TCRdb re-analysed the reads in MiXCR, keeping a single row per CDR3 protein. This sample has approximately 81,000 distinct CDR3 sequences, with roughly a quarter found just once. Germline CDR1 and CDR2: MNHEY and SMNVEV (reference sequence). Trimming cost V 2 bases and J 4 bases, with 11 bases left between them. The CDR3 loop spans 14 amino acids. The clonotype was recovered from a human donor in good health (CMV status not recorded). Some clones in this sample may be carry-over from other donors' samples. The genes are TRBV27 and TRBJ1-1; a weak D match, TRBD1 (5 bases). The sample was CD8+ T cells from cultured PBMCs, taken from culture after CMV antigen stimulation. The CDR3 coding sequence is TGTGCCAGCAGTTTAAGTAGGAGGGGCACTGAAGCTTTCTTT. It translates to CASSLSRRGTEAFF.